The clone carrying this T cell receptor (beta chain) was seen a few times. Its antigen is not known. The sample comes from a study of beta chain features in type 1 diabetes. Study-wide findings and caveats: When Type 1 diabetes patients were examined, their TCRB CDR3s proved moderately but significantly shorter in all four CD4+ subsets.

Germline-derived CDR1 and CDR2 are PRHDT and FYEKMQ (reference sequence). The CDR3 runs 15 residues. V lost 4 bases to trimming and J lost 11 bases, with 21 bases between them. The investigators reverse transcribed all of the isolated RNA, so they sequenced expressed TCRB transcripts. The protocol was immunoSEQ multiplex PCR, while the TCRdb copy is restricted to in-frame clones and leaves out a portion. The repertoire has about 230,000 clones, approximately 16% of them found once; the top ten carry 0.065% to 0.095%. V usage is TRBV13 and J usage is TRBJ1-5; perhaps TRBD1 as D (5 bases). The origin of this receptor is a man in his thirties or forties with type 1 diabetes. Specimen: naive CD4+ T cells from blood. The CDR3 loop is CASSSKNQGLPAQHF. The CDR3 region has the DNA TGTGCCAGCAGCTCGAAGAATCAGGGCCTTCCGGCCCAGCATTTT. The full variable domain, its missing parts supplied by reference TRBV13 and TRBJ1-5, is AAGVIQSPRHLIKEKRETATLKCYPIPRHDTVYWYQQGPGQDPQFLISFYEKMQSDKGSIPDRFSAQQFSDYHSELNMSSLELGDSALYFCASSSKNQGLPAQHFGDGTRLSIL.